This TCR beta chain was captured in a study of T cells in Graves' hyperthyroidism and ophthalmopathy. Findings and limits, study-wide: The model foresaw ophthalmopathy a median about 6.5 months prior to onset.

This CDR3 region has 14 residues. With V trimmed by 5 bases and J by 4 bases, 9 bases remained unmatched. Germline lookup yields CDR1 SGHDT and CDR2 YYEEEE. TCR beta CDR3 regions were amplified from RNA. First-round RT-PCR targeting the TCR CDR3 was performed with the HTBI primer set. MiXCR, run by TCRdb on the multiplex PCR reads, gives a single entry per CDR3 protein. Of more than 350,000 distinct CDR3 sequences in the sample, more than 12% were seen once. Uncontrolled infection, other autoimmune disease, pregnancy or lactation led to exclusion. Used for diagnoses were clinical symptoms, serum thyroxine and TRAb, thyroid ultrasound and orbital computed tomography. Only a few counts were recorded for this clonotype. As yet, its antigen is unknown.

The sequenced sample was blood. This rearrangement joins TRBV5-6 to TRBJ2-7; the match to TRBD1 covers 7 bases. The TCR was taken from a woman aged 30 to 39 with Graves' hyperthyroidism. The CDR3 DNA sequence: TGTGCCAGCAGTTCCCACAGGGGAACTTACGAGCAGTACTTC. This translates into CASSSHRGTYEQYF.